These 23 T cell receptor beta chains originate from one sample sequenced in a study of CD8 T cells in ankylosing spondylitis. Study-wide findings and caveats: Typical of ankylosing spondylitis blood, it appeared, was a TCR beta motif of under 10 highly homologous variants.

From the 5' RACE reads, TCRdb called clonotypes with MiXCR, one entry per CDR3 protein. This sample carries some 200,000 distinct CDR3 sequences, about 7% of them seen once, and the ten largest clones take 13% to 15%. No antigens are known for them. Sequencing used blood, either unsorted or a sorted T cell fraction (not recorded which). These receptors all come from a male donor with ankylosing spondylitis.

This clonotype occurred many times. The CDR3: CASTRGMAEAFF. CDR3 sequence (DNA): TGTGCCAGCACCAGGGGGATGGCTGAAGCTTTCTTT. The rearrangement links TRBV13 to TRBJ1-1; 7 nucleotides align to TRBD1. Germline CDR1 reads PRHDT; CDR2 reads FYEKMQ (reference sequence). This CDR3 comprises 12 residues. J was trimmed by 6 bases and V by 7 bases; bases with no gene match: 5.

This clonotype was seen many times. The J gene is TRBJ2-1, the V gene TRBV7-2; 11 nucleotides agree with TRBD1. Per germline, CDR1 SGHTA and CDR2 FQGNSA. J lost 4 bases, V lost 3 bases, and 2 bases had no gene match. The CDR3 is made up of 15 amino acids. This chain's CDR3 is CASSFGTGGYNEQFF. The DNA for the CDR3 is TGTGCCAGCAGCTTCGGGACAGGGGGTTACAATGAGCAGTTCTTC.

The CDR3 DNA reads TGTGCCAGACCGCATCCAGCGGGAGGGATCAATGAGCAGTTCTTC. It translates to CARPHPAGGINEQFF. This rearrangement joins TRBV2 to TRBJ2-1, with 10 bases matching TRBD2. V was pared by 9 bases and J by 6 bases, with 11 bases of the junction left unmatched. This CDR3 spans 15 amino acids. Germline loops: CDR1 SNHLY, CDR2 FYNNEI.

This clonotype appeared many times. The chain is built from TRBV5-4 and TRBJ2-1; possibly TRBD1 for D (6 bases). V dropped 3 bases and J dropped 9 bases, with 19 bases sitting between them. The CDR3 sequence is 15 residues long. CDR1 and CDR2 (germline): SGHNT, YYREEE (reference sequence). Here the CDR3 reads CASSSPRDMLGEQFF. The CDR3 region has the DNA TGTGCCAGCAGCTCTCCCCGGGACATGTTGGGTGAGCAGTTCTTC.

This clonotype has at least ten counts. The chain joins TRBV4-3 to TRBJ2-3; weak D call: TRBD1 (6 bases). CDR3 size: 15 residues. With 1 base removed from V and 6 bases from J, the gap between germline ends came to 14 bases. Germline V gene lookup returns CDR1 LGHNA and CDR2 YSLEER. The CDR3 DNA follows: TGCGCCAGCAGCCAAGTGTCCGGGACAAGTGATACGCAGTATTTT. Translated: CASSQVSGTSDTQYF.

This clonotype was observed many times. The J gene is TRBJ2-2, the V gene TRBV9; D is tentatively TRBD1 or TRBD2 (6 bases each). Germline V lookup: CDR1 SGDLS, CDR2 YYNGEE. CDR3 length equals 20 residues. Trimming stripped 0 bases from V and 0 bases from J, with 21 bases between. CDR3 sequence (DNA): TGTGCCAGCAGCGTAGCGGGGGCTTACTTTGATATAACGAACACCGGGGAGCTGTTTTTT. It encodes CASSVAGAYFDITNTGELFF.

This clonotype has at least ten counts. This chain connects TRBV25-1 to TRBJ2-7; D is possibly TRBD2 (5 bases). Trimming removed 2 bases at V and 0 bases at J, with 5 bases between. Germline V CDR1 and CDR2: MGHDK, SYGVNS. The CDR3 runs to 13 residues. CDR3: CASSEGGSYEQYF. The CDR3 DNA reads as TGTGCCAGCAGTGAAGGAGGCTCCTACGAGCAGTACTTC.

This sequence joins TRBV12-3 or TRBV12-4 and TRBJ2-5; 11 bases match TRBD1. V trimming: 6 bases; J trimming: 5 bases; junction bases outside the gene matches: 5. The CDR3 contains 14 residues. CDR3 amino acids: CASRGGTGGETQYF. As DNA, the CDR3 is TGTGCCAGCAGGGGCGGGACAGGGGGTGAGACCCAGTACTTC.

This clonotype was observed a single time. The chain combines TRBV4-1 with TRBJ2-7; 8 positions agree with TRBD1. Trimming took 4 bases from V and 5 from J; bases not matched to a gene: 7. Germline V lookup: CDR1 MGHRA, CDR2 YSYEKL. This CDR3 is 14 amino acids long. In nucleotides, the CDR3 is TGCGCCAGCAGCCCTCGGACAGGGATGAACGAGCAGTACTTC. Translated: CASSPRTGMNEQYF.

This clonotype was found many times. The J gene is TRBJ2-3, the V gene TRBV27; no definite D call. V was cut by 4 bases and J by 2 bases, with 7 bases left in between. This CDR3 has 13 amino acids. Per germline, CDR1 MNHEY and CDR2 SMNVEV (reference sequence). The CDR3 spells CASSYPYTDTQYF. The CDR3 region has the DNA TGTGCCAGCAGTTACCCCTACACAGATACGCAGTATTTT.

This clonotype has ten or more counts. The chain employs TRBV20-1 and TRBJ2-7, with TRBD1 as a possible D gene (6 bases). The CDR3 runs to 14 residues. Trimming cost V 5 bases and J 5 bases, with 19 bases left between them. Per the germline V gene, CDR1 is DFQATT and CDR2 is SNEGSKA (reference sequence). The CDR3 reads CSAGFGTRPNEQYF. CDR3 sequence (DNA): TGCAGTGCTGGTTTTGGGACACGACCTAACGAGCAGTACTTC.

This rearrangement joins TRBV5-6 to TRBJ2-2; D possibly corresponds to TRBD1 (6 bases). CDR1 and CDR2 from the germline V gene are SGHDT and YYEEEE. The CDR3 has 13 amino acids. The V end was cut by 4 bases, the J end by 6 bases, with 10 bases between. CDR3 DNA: TGTGCCAGCAGCCGCACAGGGCCCGGGGAGCTGTTTTTT. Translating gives CASSRTGPGELFF.

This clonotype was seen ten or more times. The CDR3 bases are TGTGCCAGTAGTATAGTGGGAGGGGAGGGATTCAATCAGCCCCAGCATTTT. As protein: CASSIVGGEGFNQPQHF. This chain connects TRBV19 to TRBJ1-5, with D possibly TRBD1 on 5 matching bases. Germline V gives CDR1 LNHDA, CDR2 SQIVND (reference sequence). The CDR3 totals 17 residues. The ends were cut back, 1 base at V and 3 bases at J, with 16 bases in the middle.

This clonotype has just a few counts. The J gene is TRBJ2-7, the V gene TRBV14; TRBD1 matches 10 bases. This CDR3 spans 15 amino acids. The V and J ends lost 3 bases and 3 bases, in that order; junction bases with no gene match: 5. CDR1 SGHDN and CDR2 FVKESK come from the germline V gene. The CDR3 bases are TGTGCCAGCAGCCACGGGACAGGGGCGATCTACGAGCAGTACTTC. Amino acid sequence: CASSHGTGAIYEQYF.

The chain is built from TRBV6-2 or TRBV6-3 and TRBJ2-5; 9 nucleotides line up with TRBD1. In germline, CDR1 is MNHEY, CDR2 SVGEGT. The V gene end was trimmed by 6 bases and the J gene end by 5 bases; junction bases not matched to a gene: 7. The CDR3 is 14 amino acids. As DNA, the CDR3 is TGTGCCAGCAGCCCAGGGACAGGGTGGGAGACCCAGTACTTC. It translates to CASSPGTGWETQYF.

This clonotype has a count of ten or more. The DNA of the CDR3 is TGTGCCAGCAGTTACTCGCGGGGGAGTTACCAAGAGACCCAGTACTTC. It encodes CASSYSRGSYQETQYF. This chain links TRBV6-5 with TRBJ2-5, with 7 bases fitting TRBD2. Germline trimming cut 0 bases from V and 0 bases from J; bases unmatched to any gene: 4. Germline V gene sequence: CDR1 MNHEY, CDR2 SVGAGI. There are 16 residues in the CDR3.

The CDR3 bases are TGTGCCAGCAGCTCTGGCGAGGAAGCTTTCTTT. Translation: CASSSGEEAFF. The rearrangement uses TRBV7-8 and TRBJ1-1; D unclear. The germline V gene encodes CDR1 SGHVS and CDR2 FQNEAQ. The CDR3 is 11 residues long. Deletions cut 4 bases from V and 8 bases from J, with 8 bases between.

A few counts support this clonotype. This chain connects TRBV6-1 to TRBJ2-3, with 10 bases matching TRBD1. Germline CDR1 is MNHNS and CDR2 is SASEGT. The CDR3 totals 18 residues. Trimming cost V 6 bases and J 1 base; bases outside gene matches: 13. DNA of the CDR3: TGTGCCAGCAGCTTCCCCCCCCGCGGGACAGGGGGCACAGATACGCAGTATTTT. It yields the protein CASSFPPRGTGGTDTQYF.

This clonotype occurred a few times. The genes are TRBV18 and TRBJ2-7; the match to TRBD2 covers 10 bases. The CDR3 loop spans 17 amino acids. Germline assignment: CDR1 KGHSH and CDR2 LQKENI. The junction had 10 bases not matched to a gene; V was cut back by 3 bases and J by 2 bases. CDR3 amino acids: CASSPAGTSVHPYEQYF. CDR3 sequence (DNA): TGTGCCAGCTCACCCGCCGGGACTAGCGTTCATCCCTACGAGCAGTACTTC. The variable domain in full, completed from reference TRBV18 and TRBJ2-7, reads NAGVMQNPRHLVRRRGQEARLRCSPMKGHSHVYWYRQLPEEGLKFMVYLQKENIIDESGMPKERFSAEFPKEGPSILRIQQVVRGDSAAYFCASSPAGTSVHPYEQYFGPGTRLTVT.

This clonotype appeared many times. The CDR3 nucleotides read TGCAGCGTCTTCCGGGACAGGGGAGGCGAGCAGTACTTC. Its translation is CSVFRDRGGEQYF. This chain links TRBV29-1 with TRBJ2-7, with 10 bases that match TRBD1. The CDR3 extends over 13 amino acids. V lost 6 bases, J lost 6 bases, and 8 bases stayed unmatched. Looked up from germline, CDR1 is SQVTM and CDR2 is ANQGSEA.

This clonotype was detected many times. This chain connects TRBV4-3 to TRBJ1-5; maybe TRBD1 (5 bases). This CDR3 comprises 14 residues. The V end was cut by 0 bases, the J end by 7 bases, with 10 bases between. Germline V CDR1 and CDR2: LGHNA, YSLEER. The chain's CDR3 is CASSQDSGEQPQHF. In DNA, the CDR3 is TGCGCCAGCAGCCAAGATTCGGGGGAACAGCCCCAGCATTTT.

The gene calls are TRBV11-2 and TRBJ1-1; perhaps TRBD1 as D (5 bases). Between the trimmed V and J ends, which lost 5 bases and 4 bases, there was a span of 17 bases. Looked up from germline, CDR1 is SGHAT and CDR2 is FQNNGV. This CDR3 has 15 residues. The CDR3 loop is CASSRTQWGSTEAFF. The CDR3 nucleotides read TGTGCCAGCAGCCGAACCCAGTGGGGGAGCACTGAAGCTTTCTTT.

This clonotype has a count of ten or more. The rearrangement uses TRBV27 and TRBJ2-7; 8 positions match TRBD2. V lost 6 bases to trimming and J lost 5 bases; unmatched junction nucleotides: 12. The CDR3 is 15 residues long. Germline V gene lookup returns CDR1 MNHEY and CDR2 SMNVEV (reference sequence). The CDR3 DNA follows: TGTGCCAGCAGCTTCACCGGGACTAGGATCCACGAGCAGTACTTC. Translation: CASSFTGTRIHEQYF.